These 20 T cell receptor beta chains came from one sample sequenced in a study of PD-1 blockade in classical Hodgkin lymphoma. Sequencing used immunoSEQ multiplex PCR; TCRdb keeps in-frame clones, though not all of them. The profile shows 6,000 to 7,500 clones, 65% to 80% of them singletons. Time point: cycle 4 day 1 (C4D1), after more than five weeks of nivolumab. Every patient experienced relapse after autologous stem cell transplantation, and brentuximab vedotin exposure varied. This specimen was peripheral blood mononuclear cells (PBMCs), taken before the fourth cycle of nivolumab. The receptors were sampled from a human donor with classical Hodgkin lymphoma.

The CDR3 protein is CASSPAGGFTEAFF. In DNA, the CDR3 is TGTGCCAGCAGCCCCGCAGGGGGCTTTACTGAAGCTTTCTTT. The chain carries TRBV5-6 and TRBJ1-1, with 8 bases identical to TRBD1. Germline CDR1 SGHDT, CDR2 YYEEEE. The CDR3 is made up of 14 amino acids. The V gene end was trimmed by 4 bases and the J gene end by 5 bases; junction bases not matched to a gene: 7.

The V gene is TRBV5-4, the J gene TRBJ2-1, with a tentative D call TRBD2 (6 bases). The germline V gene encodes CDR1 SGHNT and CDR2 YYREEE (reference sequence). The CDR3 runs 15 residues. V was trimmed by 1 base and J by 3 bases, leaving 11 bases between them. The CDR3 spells CASSLTGESYNEQFF. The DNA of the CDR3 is TGTGCCAGCAGCTTGACGGGAGAAAGCTACAATGAGCAGTTCTTC.

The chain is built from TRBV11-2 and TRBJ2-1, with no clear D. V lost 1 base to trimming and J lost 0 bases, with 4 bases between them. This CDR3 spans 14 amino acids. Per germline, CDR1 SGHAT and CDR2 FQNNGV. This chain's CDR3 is CASSLVTSYNEQFF. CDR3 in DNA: TGTGCCAGCAGCTTAGTTACCTCCTACAATGAGCAGTTCTTC.

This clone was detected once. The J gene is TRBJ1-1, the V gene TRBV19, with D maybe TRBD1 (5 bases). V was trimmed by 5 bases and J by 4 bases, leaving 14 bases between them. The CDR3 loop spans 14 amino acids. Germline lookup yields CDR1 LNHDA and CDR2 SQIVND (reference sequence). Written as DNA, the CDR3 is TGTGCCAGTAGTCTCCCGGGGGGTTTCACTGAAGCTTTCTTT. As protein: CASSLPGGFTEAFF.

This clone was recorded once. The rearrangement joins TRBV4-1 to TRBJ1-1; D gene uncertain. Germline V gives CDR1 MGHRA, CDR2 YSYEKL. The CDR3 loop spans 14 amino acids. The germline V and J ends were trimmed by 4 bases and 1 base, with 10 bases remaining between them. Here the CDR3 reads CASSLDPPNTEAFF. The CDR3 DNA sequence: TGCGCCAGCAGCCTAGACCCTCCGAACACTGAAGCTTTCTTT.

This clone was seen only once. CDR3 region: CASSRREGTQYF. In nucleotides, the CDR3 is TGTGCCAGCAGCAGACGTGAGGGTACGCAGTATTTT. The chain is built from TRBV7-3 and TRBJ2-3; a possible D gene is TRBD2 (5 bases). Trimming shortened V by 5 bases and J by 8 bases, and 11 bases separated the two germline ends. From germline, CDR1 is SGHTA and CDR2 FQGTGA. This CDR3 is 12 amino acids long.

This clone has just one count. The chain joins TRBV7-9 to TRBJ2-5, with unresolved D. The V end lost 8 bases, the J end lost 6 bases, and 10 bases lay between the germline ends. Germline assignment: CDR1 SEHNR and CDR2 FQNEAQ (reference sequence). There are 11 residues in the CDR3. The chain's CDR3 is CASVWGQTQYF. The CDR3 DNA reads TGTGCCAGCGTCTGGGGTCAGACCCAGTACTTC.

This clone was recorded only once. The CDR3 DNA reads TGTGCCAGCAACCCCTCCGGAAAAAGAACAGATACGCAGTATTTT. The encoded protein is CASNPSGKRTDTQYF. The chain recombines TRBV4-2 with TRBJ2-3; D is ambiguous. The germline V and J ends were trimmed by 7 bases and 3 bases, with 17 bases remaining between them. The CDR3 runs 15 residues. Germline CDR1 and CDR2: LGHNA and YNFKEQ.

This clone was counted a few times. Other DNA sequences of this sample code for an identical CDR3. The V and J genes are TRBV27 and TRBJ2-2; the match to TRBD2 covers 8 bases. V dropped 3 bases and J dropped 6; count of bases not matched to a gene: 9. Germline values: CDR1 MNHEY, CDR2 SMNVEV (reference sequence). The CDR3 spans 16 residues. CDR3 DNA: TGTGCCAGCAGTTTTACCAGCGGGAGCATTGCCGGGGAGCTGTTTTTT. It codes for CASSFTSGSIAGELFF.

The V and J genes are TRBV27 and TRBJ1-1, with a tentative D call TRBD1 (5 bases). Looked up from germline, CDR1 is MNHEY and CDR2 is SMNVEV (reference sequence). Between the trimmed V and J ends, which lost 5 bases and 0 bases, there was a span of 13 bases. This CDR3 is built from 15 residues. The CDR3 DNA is TGTGCCAGCAGTCTACGACAGCTCATGAACACTGAAGCTTTCTTT. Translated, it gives CASSLRQLMNTEAFF.

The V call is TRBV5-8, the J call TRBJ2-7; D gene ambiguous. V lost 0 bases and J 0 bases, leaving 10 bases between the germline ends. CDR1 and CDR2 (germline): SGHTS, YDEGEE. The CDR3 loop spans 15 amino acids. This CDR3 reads CASSLARLPSYEQYF. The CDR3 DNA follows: TGTGCCAGCAGCTTGGCTAGGTTACCCTCCTACGAGCAGTACTTC.

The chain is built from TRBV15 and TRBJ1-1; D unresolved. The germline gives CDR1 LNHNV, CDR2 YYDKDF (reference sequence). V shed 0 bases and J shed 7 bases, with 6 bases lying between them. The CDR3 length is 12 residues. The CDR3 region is CATSRDQDEAFF. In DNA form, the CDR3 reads TGTGCCACCAGCAGAGATCAAGATGAAGCTTTCTTT.

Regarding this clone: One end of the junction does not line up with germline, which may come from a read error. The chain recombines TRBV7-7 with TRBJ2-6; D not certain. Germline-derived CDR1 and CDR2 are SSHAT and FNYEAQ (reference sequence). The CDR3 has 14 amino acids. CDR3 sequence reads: CASSLGTGANVLTF. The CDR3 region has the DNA TGTGCTAGCAGTCTAGGAACTGGGGCCAACGTCCTGACTTTC. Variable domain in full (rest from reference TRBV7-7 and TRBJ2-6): GAGVSQSPRYKVTKRGQDVTLRCDPISSHATLYWYQQALGQGPEFLTYFNYEAQPDKSGLPSDRFSAERPEGSISTLTIQRTEQRDSAMYRCASSLGTGANVLTFGAGSRLTVL.

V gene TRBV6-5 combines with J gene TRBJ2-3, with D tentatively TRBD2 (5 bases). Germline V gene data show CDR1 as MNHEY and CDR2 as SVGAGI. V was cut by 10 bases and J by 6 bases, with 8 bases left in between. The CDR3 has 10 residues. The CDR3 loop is CATGTDTQYF. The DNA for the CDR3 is TGTGCCACGGGAACGGATACGCAGTATTTT.

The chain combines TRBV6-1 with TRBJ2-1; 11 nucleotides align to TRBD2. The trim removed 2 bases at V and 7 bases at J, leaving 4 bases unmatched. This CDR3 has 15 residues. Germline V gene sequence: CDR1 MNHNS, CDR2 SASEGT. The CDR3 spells CASSELAGGSNEQFF. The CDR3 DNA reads TGTGCCAGCAGTGAACTAGCGGGAGGTAGTAATGAGCAGTTCTTC.

The CDR3 loop is CAISGLGSSTDTQYF. CDR3 sequence (DNA): TGTGCCATCAGCGGACTAGGATCTAGCACAGATACGCAGTATTTT. The genes are TRBV10-3 and TRBJ2-3; 7 nucleotides agree with TRBD2. V lost 6 bases and J lost 0; bases outside the gene matches: 6. The CDR3 loop spans 15 amino acids. From germline, CDR1 is ENHRY and CDR2 SYGVKD.

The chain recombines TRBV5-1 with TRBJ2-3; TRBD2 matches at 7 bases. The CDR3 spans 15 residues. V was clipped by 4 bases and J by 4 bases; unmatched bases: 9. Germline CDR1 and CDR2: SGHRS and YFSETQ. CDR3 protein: CASSRTSVRADTQYF. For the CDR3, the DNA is TGCGCCAGCAGCAGAACTAGCGTACGGGCAGATACGCAGTATTTT. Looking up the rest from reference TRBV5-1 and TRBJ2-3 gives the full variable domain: KAGVTQTPRYLIKTRGQQVTLSCSPISGHRSVSWYQQTPGQGLQFLFEYFSETQRNKGNFPGRFSGRQFSNSRSEMNVSTLELGDSALYLCASSRTSVRADTQYFGPGTRLTVL.

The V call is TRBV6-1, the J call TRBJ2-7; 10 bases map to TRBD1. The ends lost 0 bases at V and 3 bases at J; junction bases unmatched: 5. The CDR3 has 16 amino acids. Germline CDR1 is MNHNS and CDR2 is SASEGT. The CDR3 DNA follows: TGTGCCAGCAGTGAAGCCGGGACAGGGGATCGCTACGAGCAGTACTTC. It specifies CASSEAGTGDRYEQYF.

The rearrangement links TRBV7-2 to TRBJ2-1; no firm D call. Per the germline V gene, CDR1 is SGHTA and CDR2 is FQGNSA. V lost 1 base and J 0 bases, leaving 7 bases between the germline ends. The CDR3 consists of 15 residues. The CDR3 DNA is TGTGCCAGCAGCTTAGAACGGAACTCCTACAATGAGCAGTTCTTC. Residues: CASSLERNSYNEQFF. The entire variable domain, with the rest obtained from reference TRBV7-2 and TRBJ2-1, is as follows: GAGVSQSPSNKVTEKGKDVELRCDPISGHTALYWYRQSLGQGLEFLIYFQGNSAPDKSGLPSDRFSAERTGGSVSTLTIQRTQQEDSAVYLCASSLERNSYNEQFFGPGTRLTVL.

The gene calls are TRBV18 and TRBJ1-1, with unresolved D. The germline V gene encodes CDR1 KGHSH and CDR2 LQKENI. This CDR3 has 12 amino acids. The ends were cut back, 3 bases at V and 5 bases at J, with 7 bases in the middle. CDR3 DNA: TGTGCCAGCTCACCCAAAAGGACTGAAGCTTTCTTT. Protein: CASSPKRTEAFF.